These 7 T cell receptor beta chains share one sample of origin, sequenced in a study of cytomegalovirus exposure and HLA in healthy donors. The PCR ran on 60 Vbeta and 13 Jbeta primers. Method: immunoSEQ multiplex PCR; TCRdb's copy keeps in-frame clones and lacks some. The sample holds 85,000 to 110,000 clones, about 71% seen once. Sequences were obtained from PBMCs. The receptors stem from a woman between 50 and 59 years old in good health and CMV-seronegative.

The chain carries TRBV11-1 and TRBJ2-1; 11 positions match TRBD2. This CDR3 is built from 15 residues. Per germline, CDR1 SGHAT and CDR2 FQDESV (reference sequence). After removal of 6 bases from V and 7 bases from J, the junction contained 8 bases not matched to a gene. The CDR3 is CASRNLAGGGNEQFF. In DNA, the CDR3 is TGTGCCAGCAGAAACCTAGCGGGAGGTGGGAATGAGCAGTTCTTC. The full variable domain, rest sourced from reference TRBV11-1 and TRBJ2-1, is EAEVAQSPRYKITEKSQAVAFWCDPISGHATLYWYRQILGQGPELLVQFQDESVVDDSQLPKDRFSAERLKGVDSTLKIQPAELGDSAMYLCASRNLAGGGNEQFFGPGTRLTVL.

The rearrangement links TRBV4-1 to TRBJ2-7, with D tentatively TRBD2 (6 bases). Germline V lookup: CDR1 MGHRA, CDR2 YSYEKL. V was clipped by 4 bases and J by 3 bases, with 10 bases between them. This CDR3 region has 13 residues. The DNA of the CDR3 is TGCGCCAGCAGCCGAACGGGAGACTACGAGCAGTACTTC. Amino acid sequence: CASSRTGDYEQYF.

This clone showed up just once. The gene calls are TRBV2 and TRBJ2-3, with 13 bases matching TRBD2. After removal of 7 bases from V and 3 bases from J, the junction contained 4 bases not matched to a gene. The CDR3 extends over 15 amino acids. Germline V gives CDR1 SNHLY, CDR2 FYNNEI. The CDR3 region is CASTLLAGGTDTQYF. CDR3 coding DNA: TGTGCCAGCACGTTACTAGCGGGAGGGACAGATACGCAGTATTTT.

The rearrangement joins TRBV6-5 to TRBJ2-1, with 8 positions matching TRBD2. The ends lost 2 bases at V and 7 bases at J; junction bases unmatched: 7. The V gene's germline CDR1 is MNHEY and CDR2 SVGAGI. This CDR3 has 15 amino acids. CDR3 bases: TGTGCCAGCAGTTACCAGCGGGAGAGGTGGAATGAGCAGTTCTTC. Translating gives CASSYQRERWNEQFF.

V usage is TRBV27 and J usage is TRBJ2-6; 12 bases match TRBD2. CDR3 size: 19 residues. Trimming cost V 2 bases and J 4 bases; bases outside gene matches: 9. Germline V lookup: CDR1 MNHEY, CDR2 SMNVEV (reference sequence). CDR3 nucleotides: TGTGCCAGCAGTTTAGTAGTTCCTAGCGGGGGGGGCGGGGCCAACGTCCTGACTTTC. It encodes CASSLVVPSGGGGANVLTF.

The chain carries TRBV7-2 and TRBJ2-2, with D uncertain. Germline values: CDR1 SGHTA, CDR2 FQGNSA. Trimming removed 1 base from V and 0 bases from J, with 6 bases in between. The CDR3 sequence is 15 residues long. The CDR3 region is CASSLDRANTGELFF. The CDR3 DNA reads TGTGCCAGCAGCTTAGACCGGGCGAACACCGGGGAGCTGTTTTTT. Supplemented by reference TRBV7-2 and TRBJ2-2, the full variable domain reads GAGVSQSPSNKVTEKGKDVELRCDPISGHTALYWYRQSLGQGLEFLIYFQGNSAPDKSGLPSDRFSAERTGGSVSTLTIQRTQQEDSAVYLCASSLDRANTGELFFGEGSRLTVL.

V is TRBV5-8 and J is TRBJ2-5, with D unclear. V lost 0 bases to trimming and J lost 2 bases, with 11 bases between them. Germline V lookup: CDR1 SGHTS, CDR2 YDEGEE. The CDR3 loop spans 15 amino acids. CDR3 in DNA: TGTGCCAGCAGCTTGGGACAAAATCTACAAGAGACCCAGTACTTC. Its protein is CASSLGQNLQETQYF.